The T cell receptor beta chain described here comes from a study of patients and donors after allogeneic stem cell transplantation. Germline CDR1 is MNHEY and CDR2 is SMNVEV (reference sequence). The CDR3 covers 15 residues. With V trimmed by 4 bases and J by 9 bases, 15 bases remained unmatched. This clonotype was seen only a few times. TCRdb itself ran the RT-PCR reads through MiXCR, one entry per CDR3 protein. Of about 410,000 distinct CDR3 sequences detected, 16% appear once; the ten largest clones hold just over 7%. The V call is TRBV27, the J call TRBJ2-7; 7 nucleotides line up with TRBD2. Sequenced material: blood, either unsorted or a sorted T cell fraction (not recorded which). The source is a human donor who was either an allogeneic HSCT recipient or a stem cell or donor lymphocyte infusion donor (not recorded which). It is not recorded whose cells these are; they may come from a transplant donor. The DNA of the CDR3 is TGTGCCAGCAGTTCCCCGGGAAGGGCTTGGGAGGGGCAGTACTTC. It is translated as CASSSPGRAWEGQYF.